One T cell receptor beta chain is described in this entry. Its antigen is currently unknown. The CDR3 is 15 amino acids. CDR1 and CDR2 (germline): SGHAT, FQNNGV. The V and J ends lost 0 bases and 4 bases respectively, with 10 bases between them. PCR amplification relied on 60 Vbeta primers (plus 13 Jbeta primers). Measured with immunoSEQ multiplex PCR; TCRdb has only the in-frame clones, and not every one. This repertoire shows about 190,000 clones, over 70% found once; its top ten account for 3.5% to 4%. The data were obtained in a study of cytomegalovirus exposure and HLA in healthy donors. Findings of the study overall: Among donors in an Asian-associated ancestry cluster, a later analysis reportedly found fewer N-insertions than the roughly 700-donor mean. Whilst most TCR sequences proved rare, a subset of public TCRs occurred across many donors. Highly shared variants forming one cluster were likely a sequencing artifact.

The source is a middle-aged man in good health and CMV-seronegative. V and J are TRBV11-2 and TRBJ1-5; D gene unclear. Sample: PBMCs. CDR3 amino acids: CASSLDSGRNQPQHF. The CDR3 DNA reads TGTGCCAGCAGCTTAGATTCCGGTCGGAATCAGCCCCAGCATTTT.